The 26 T cell receptor beta chains reported below all come from one sample, sequenced in a study of post-analysis software for immune sequencing data. Findings and caveats of the study: Patients used five TRBV segments, including TRBV5-6, TRBV5-1 and TRBV20-1, more often than controls.

Built from TCR beta cDNA, the libraries had unique molecular identifiers in them. TCRdb re-called the PCR reads through MiXCR, storing one row per CDR3 protein. In the table there are more than 450,000 distinct CDR3 sequences, under 40% of which are singletons. These TCRs are of unknown antigen specificity. Sequenced: blood. The receptors derive from a girl between 2 and 17 years old with multiple sclerosis.

The chain recombines TRBV20-1 with TRBJ2-3; 8 positions agree with TRBD2. This CDR3 contains 15 residues. CDR1 and CDR2 from the germline V gene are DFQATT and SNEGSKA (reference sequence). Unmatched junction bases numbered 10, after V lost 3 bases and J lost 5 bases. The CDR3 loop reads CSASGGGMGGDTQYF. The CDR3 DNA reads TGCAGTGCTAGCGGCGGGGGGATGGGAGGAGATACGCAGTATTTT.

The table lists this clonotype with a few counts. The CDR3 loop is CASSTAAGPEQYF. The CDR3 coding sequence is TGCGCCAGCAGCACGGCGGCGGGCCCCGAGCAGTACTTC. The chain employs TRBV5-1 and TRBJ2-7; possibly TRBD2 for D (5 bases). V shed 4 bases and J shed 6 bases, with 14 bases lying between them. This CDR3 is 13 amino acids long. CDR1 is SGHRS, CDR2 YFSETQ, per germline.

The chain joins TRBV7-3 to TRBJ2-3; TRBD2 aligns across 12 bases. CDR3 length equals 18 residues. After removal of 4 bases from V and 6 bases from J, the junction contained 14 bases not matched to a gene. CDR1 and CDR2 from the germline V gene are SGHTA and FQGTGA. The CDR3 coding sequence is TGTGCCAGCAGCTCGACCGACGAAACTAGCGGGGGGCCGGATACGCAGTATTTT. Protein product: CASSSTDETSGGPDTQYF.

In this sample, this clonotype turned up a few times. The chain recombines TRBV20-1 with TRBJ1-1; tentative D call: TRBD1 (6 bases). This CDR3 spans 15 amino acids. In germline, CDR1 is DFQATT, CDR2 SNEGSKA (reference sequence). Trimming stripped 5 bases from V and 0 bases from J, with 16 bases between. The CDR3 region has the DNA TGCAGTGCTTACAAGGACAGCCGCATGAACACTGAAGCTTTCTTT. It encodes CSAYKDSRMNTEAFF.

The genes are TRBV6-5 and TRBJ2-7; TRBD2 agrees at 13 bases. This CDR3 contains 14 residues. V was clipped by 2 bases and J by 6 bases; unmatched bases: 1. Looked up from germline, CDR1 is MNHEY and CDR2 is SVGAGI. The CDR3, as DNA: TGTGCCAGCAGTTACGGGACTAGCGGGGCCGAGCAGTACTTC. It specifies CASSYGTSGAEQYF.

In DNA form, the CDR3 reads TGTGCCAGCACCCGAGCCGGGGAGCTGTTTTTT. Protein: CASTRAGELFF. The rearrangement joins TRBV12-3 or TRBV12-4 to TRBJ2-2; D call uncertain. Trimming removed 7 bases at V and 6 bases at J, with 6 bases between. The CDR3 contains 11 residues.

This clonotype was seen only a few times. The chain has TRBV12-3 or TRBV12-4 and TRBJ1-2; D possibly corresponds to TRBD1 (6 bases). The CDR3 is 17 amino acids. Trimming removed 1 base at V and 0 bases at J, with 15 bases between. The CDR3 region is CASSLVGLGQSNYGYTF. In DNA form, the CDR3 reads TGTGCCAGCAGTTTAGTGGGGCTGGGACAATCTAACTATGGCTACACCTTC.

This clonotype showed up just a few times. The rearrangement links TRBV12-3 or TRBV12-4 to TRBJ2-7, with D perhaps given as TRBD1 or TRBD2 (6 bases each). Trimming took off 4 bases at V and 2 bases at J, with 12 bases between the two ends. The CDR3 spans 14 residues. The DNA for the CDR3 is TGTGCCAGCAGTTGGCGTAGGGGGGCCTACGAGCAGTACTTC. Amino acids: CASSWRRGAYEQYF.

V gene TRBV20-1 combines with J gene TRBJ2-5; no clear D gene. The V and J ends lost 6 bases and 2 bases respectively, with 13 bases between them. The CDR3 runs 13 residues. The V gene's germline CDR1 is DFQATT and CDR2 SNEGSKA (reference sequence). Here the CDR3 reads CSATMTVQETQYF. The CDR3 DNA follows: TGCAGTGCCACCATGACGGTACAAGAGACCCAGTACTTC.

The chain combines TRBV5-1 with TRBJ2-6; D is ambiguous. The CDR3 has 16 residues. The ends were cut back, 1 base at V and 0 bases at J, with 8 bases in the middle. Germline CDR1 SGHRS, CDR2 YFSETQ. CDR3 region: CASSLIESSGANVLTF. In nucleotides, the CDR3 is TGCGCCAGCAGCTTGATAGAATCCTCTGGGGCCAACGTCCTGACTTTC.

This chain joins TRBV2 and TRBJ2-1; 8 bases fit TRBD1. This CDR3 is built from 15 residues. V lost 4 bases, J lost 5 bases, and 7 bases stayed unmatched. Germline CDR1 and CDR2: SNHLY and FYNNEI. CDR3 loop: CASSGWGRGHNEQFF. CDR3 coding DNA: TGTGCCAGCAGTGGATGGGGCAGGGGGCACAATGAGCAGTTCTTC.

A few counts support this clonotype. The CDR3 nucleotides read TGTGCCAGCAGCTTGGGTAGAGGGGTTGAAGCTTTCTTT. It encodes CASSLGRGVEAFF. V gene TRBV7-6 combines with J gene TRBJ1-1; possible D gene TRBD1, 5 bases. V was clipped by 3 bases and J by 7 bases, with 12 bases between them. The CDR3 covers 13 residues. Germline V CDR1 and CDR2: SGHVS, FNYEAQ.

The chain is built from TRBV20-1 and TRBJ2-7; D gene ambiguous. Germline CDR1 reads DFQATT; CDR2 reads SNEGSKA (reference sequence). V gave up 7 bases and J gave up 3 bases, with 16 bases separating them. This CDR3 has 13 residues. The CDR3 sequence: CSVYRLSYYEQYF. In DNA form, the CDR3 reads TGCAGTGTTTACCGTCTATCCTACTACGAGCAGTACTTC.

This clonotype was counted a few times. The chain is built from TRBV20-1 and TRBJ2-3; D gene unclear. Germline CDR1 and CDR2: DFQATT and SNEGSKA (reference sequence). The CDR3 is 14 amino acids. CDR3 residues: CRPLALWFTDTQYF. For the CDR3, the DNA is TGCAGACCTTTAGCACTTTGGTTCACAGATACGCAGTATTTT.

The chain links TRBV7-8 to TRBJ1-6; D remains unclear. This CDR3 comprises 15 residues. Germline CDR1 and CDR2: SGHVS and FQNEAQ. Trimming removed 1 base from V and 3 bases from J, with 7 bases in between. CDR3 in amino acids: CASSLVSLYNSPLHF. CDR3 in DNA: TGTGCCAGCAGCTTAGTATCTCTCTATAATTCACCCCTCCACTTT.

This chain links TRBV7-2 with TRBJ2-4, with 10 bases that match TRBD2. The J call may be faulty, since TRBJ2-5 better matches the DNA end. The germline V gene has CDR1 SGHTA and CDR2 FQGNSA. The CDR3 consists of 19 residues. The CDR3 loop reads CASSLGPLTSGVYQETQYF. CDR3 sequence (DNA): TGTGCCAGCAGCTTAGGGCCTCTTACTAGCGGGGTGTACCAAGAGACCCAGTACTTC.

This clonotype was observed a handful of times. This chain links TRBV11-1 with TRBJ2-5; D ambiguous. The length of the CDR3 is 13 residues. The V end lost 5 bases, the J end lost 3 bases, and 10 bases lay between the germline ends. The germline V gene encodes CDR1 SGHAT and CDR2 FQDESV (reference sequence). CDR3 residues: CASSGQVKETQYF. The CDR3 nucleotides read TGTGCCAGCAGCGGGCAGGTTAAAGAGACCCAGTACTTC.

This clonotype came up a few times. This sequence joins TRBV20-1 and TRBJ2-7; 9 bases are a match to TRBD2. The CDR3 covers 15 residues. Germline V gene data show CDR1 as DFQATT and CDR2 as SNEGSKA (reference sequence). The ends lost 3 bases at V and 4 bases at J; junction bases unmatched: 10. For the CDR3, the DNA is TGCAGTGCTAGTCTGGCGGGGGGGCCCGCGTACGAGCAGTACTTC. This codes for CSASLAGGPAYEQYF.

This clonotype was counted ten times or more. This chain uses TRBV7-2 with TRBJ1-2; no definite D call. This CDR3 is 14 amino acids long. V shed 0 bases and J shed 3 bases, with 8 bases lying between them. CDR1 SGHTA and CDR2 FQGNSA come from the germline V gene. The CDR3 DNA reads as TGTGCCAGCAGCTTAGCGGGGTTGGACTATGGCTACACCTTC. This translates into CASSLAGLDYGYTF.

This clonotype was found a few times. This rearrangement joins TRBV12-3 or TRBV12-4 to TRBJ1-1; D unclear. The CDR3 is 14 amino acids. Trimming took off 5 bases at V and 1 base at J, with 11 bases between the two ends. The CDR3 coding sequence is TGTGCCAGCAGTCTTACGTGGGGGAACACTGAAGCTTTCTTT. It translates to CASSLTWGNTEAFF.

The rearrangement joins TRBV5-1 to TRBJ1-1; no definite D call. The CDR3 contains 12 residues. V dropped 2 bases and J dropped 8 bases, with 10 bases sitting between them. Germline CDR1 and CDR2: SGHRS and YFSETQ. The CDR3 spells CASSLPGSEAFF. The DNA of the CDR3 is TGCGCCAGCAGCTTACCGGGTTCCGAAGCTTTCTTT.

The chain employs TRBV20-1 and TRBJ1-1, with unresolved D. CDR3 length: 13 residues. Looked up from germline, CDR1 is DFQATT and CDR2 is SNEGSKA (reference sequence). V was trimmed by 5 bases and J by 1 base, leaving 11 bases between them. CDR3 DNA: TGCAGTGCTGTCCGGACTGCGAACACTGAAGCTTTCTTT. This sequence encodes CSAVRTANTEAFF.

This clonotype was picked up a small number of times. The chain couples TRBV15 to TRBJ2-1; 10 bases line up with TRBD1. After removal of 0 bases from V and 7 bases from J, the junction contained 9 bases not matched to a gene. The CDR3 covers 17 residues. The germline V gene encodes CDR1 LNHNV and CDR2 YYDKDF (reference sequence). The CDR3: CATSRDFGGGQGNEQFF. CDR3 nucleotide sequence: TGTGCCACCAGCAGAGATTTCGGGGGGGGACAGGGGAATGAGCAGTTCTTC.

The chain links TRBV27 to TRBJ2-2; D might be TRBD1 or TRBD2, each matching 6 bases. The CDR3 runs to 15 residues. CDR1 is MNHEY and CDR2 is SMNVEV in the germline V gene (reference sequence). Between the trimmed V and J ends, which lost 2 bases and 3 bases, there was a span of 10 bases. The CDR3: CASSLRGADTGELFF. The CDR3 nucleotides are TGTGCCAGCAGTTTAAGGGGGGCGGACACCGGGGAGCTGTTTTTT.

The rearrangement joins TRBV6-1 to TRBJ2-7, with TRBD2 matching over 9 bases. This CDR3 is 15 amino acids long. V lost 4 bases and J lost 7; bases outside the gene matches: 11. From germline, CDR1 is MNHNS and CDR2 SASEGT. Written as DNA, the CDR3 is TGTGCCAGCAGTGTCAAAGGACTAGCGTACCATGAGCAGTACTTC. It codes for CASSVKGLAYHEQYF.

This chain links TRBV20-1 with TRBJ1-1; tentatively, D is TRBD1 (5 bases). V lost 3 bases, J lost 1 base, and 9 bases lay in between. The CDR3 extends over 13 amino acids. CDR1 and CDR2 (germline): DFQATT, SNEGSKA (reference sequence). The CDR3 protein is CSASRGSNTEAFF. In nucleotides, the CDR3 is TGCAGTGCTAGTCGGGGCTCGAACACTGAAGCTTTCTTT.